This TCR beta chain emerged from a study of blood T cell repertoires in COVID-19. As for the study in general: PBMCs, B-cell-depleted T cells, or T cells provided the cDNA or gDNA that made up the material.

CDR1 is MNHEY, CDR2 SVGAGI, per germline. V trimming: 0 bases; J trimming: 9 bases; junction bases outside the gene matches: 4. The CDR3 covers 16 residues. In the source study's methods: Quantification of nucleated cells was approximated via reference gene primer amplification. TCRdb's table, derived via immunoSEQ multiplex PCR, lists solely in-frame clones and lacks some. That table furnishes V, J and clone size, whereas the DNA furnished D and trimming. The table lists about 440,000 clones, more than 70% of them singletons, with around 13% in the top ten. Those enrolled in Seattle joined during active infection and were followed longitudinally afterward.

This TCR derives from a woman between 50 and 59 years old with COVID-19, enrolled during active disease. The sequenced sample consisted of peripheral blood. The chain is built from TRBV6-5 and TRBJ1-6; 11 bases align to TRBD1. The CDR3 DNA follows: TGTGCCAGCAGTTACTCGAGGGGACAGGGGGGTTCACCCCTCCACTTT. This encodes CASSYSRGQGGSPLHF.